The 21 T cell receptor beta chains listed next were all sequenced from one sample in a study of cytomegalovirus exposure and HLA in healthy donors. PCR employed 60 Vbeta and 13 Jbeta primers. Using immunoSEQ multiplex PCR, the repertoire was profiled, and TCRdb retains in-frame clones only, with some absent. The data contain approximately 220,000 clones, about 83% of them singletons. Sequences were obtained from PBMCs. The receptors here all came from a girl between 5 and 17 years old in good health and CMV-seronegative.

The chain carries TRBV6-5 and TRBJ2-1; D may be TRBD2 (6 bases). V lost 5 bases, J lost 12 bases, and 17 bases lay in between. Germline CDR1 and CDR2: MNHEY and SVGAGI. The CDR3 has 13 residues. CDR3 sequence reads: CASSIDTRRGQFF. The CDR3 DNA reads TGTGCCAGCAGTATTGACACGCGGAGGGGGCAGTTCTTC.

The chain carries TRBV5-1 and TRBJ2-5, with 7 bases identical to TRBD1. Trimming removed 0 bases from V and 2 bases from J; junction bases left unmatched: 1. CDR1 and CDR2 (germline): SGHRS, YFSETQ. The CDR3 consists of 14 residues. This CDR3 is CASSLGDSQETQYF. CDR3 nucleotide sequence: TGCGCCAGCAGCTTGGGGGACAGTCAAGAGACCCAGTACTTC.

The chain couples TRBV19 to TRBJ2-3; 9 bases agree with TRBD1. The CDR3 sequence is 16 residues long. In germline, CDR1 is LNHDA, CDR2 SQIVND (reference sequence). V was pared by 6 bases and J by 4 bases, with 11 bases of the junction left unmatched. The CDR3 DNA is TGTGCCAGTAGCTACTTTACAGGGGGCAGCGCAGATACGCAGTATTTT. Translation gives CASSYFTGGSADTQYF.

This chain joins TRBV7-2 and TRBJ1-2; D ambiguous. CDR1 and CDR2 from the germline V gene are SGHTA and FQGNSA. There are 13 residues in the CDR3. Trimming removed 1 base at V and 4 bases at J, with 7 bases between. The CDR3 region is CASSLEASYGYTF. The CDR3, as DNA: TGTGCCAGCAGCTTAGAGGCTAGCTATGGCTACACCTTC.

The chain is built from TRBV27 and TRBJ2-7; possibly TRBD1 for D (5 bases). Trimming stripped 3 bases from V and 3 bases from J, with 15 bases between. Germline CDR1 and CDR2: MNHEY and SMNVEV (reference sequence). The CDR3 runs to 15 residues. CDR3: CASSFLATANYEQYF. The CDR3 DNA reads TGTGCCAGCAGTTTCCTGGCGACAGCAAACTACGAGCAGTACTTC.

This sequence joins TRBV28 and TRBJ2-2, with 11 bases fitting TRBD1. This CDR3 is built from 17 residues. Trimming removed 3 bases from V and 3 bases from J; junction bases left unmatched: 6. Germline CDR1 reads MDHEN; CDR2 reads SYDVKM. CDR3 in DNA: TGTGCCAGCAGTTTGGGACAGGGGGGGGCGGACACCGGGGAGCTGTTTTTT. It specifies CASSLGQGGADTGELFF.

This clone showed up just once. V and J are TRBV19 and TRBJ2-2; tentative D call: TRBD1 (6 bases). The CDR3 extends over 13 amino acids. Germline CDR1 LNHDA, CDR2 SQIVND (reference sequence). V lost 7 bases, J lost 2 bases, and 8 bases lay in between. The CDR3 sequence: CASMTGNTGELFF. CDR3 DNA: TGTGCCAGTATGACAGGAAACACCGGGGAGCTGTTTTTT. Together with reference TRBV19 and TRBJ2-2, the CDR3 gives the full variable domain: DGGITQSPKYLFRKEGQNVTLSCEQNLNHDAMYWYRQDPGQGLRLIYYSQIVNDFQKGDIAEGYSVSREKKESFPLTVTSAQKNPTAFYLCASMTGNTGELFFGEGSRLTVL.

This rearrangement joins TRBV30 to TRBJ2-1; 7 bases align to TRBD2. This CDR3 spans 16 amino acids. Unmatched junction bases numbered 13, after V lost 8 bases and J lost 0 bases. From germline, CDR1 is GTSNPN and CDR2 SVGIG (reference sequence). The CDR3 coding sequence is TGTGCCGGTTCCCTCGGGGGGACCAGCTCCTACAATGAGCAGTTCTTC. It is translated as CAGSLGGTSSYNEQFF. Full variable domain (remainder filled in from reference TRBV30 and TRBJ2-1): SQTIHQWPATLVQPVGSPLSLECTVEGTSNPNLYWYRQAAGRGLQLLFYSVGIGQISSEVPQNLSASRPQDRQFILSSKKLLLSDSGFYLCAGSLGGTSSYNEQFFGPGTRLTVL.

The chain recombines TRBV5-1 with TRBJ1-2; 8 nucleotides align to TRBD1. J lost 8 bases, V lost 1 base, and 10 bases had no gene match. The CDR3 extends over 15 amino acids. CDR1 is SGHRS and CDR2 is YFSETQ in the germline V gene. DNA for the CDR3: TGCGCCAGCAGCTTGATCCCCGGGGACAGGTCGGGCTACACCTTC. Its translation: CASSLIPGDRSGYTF.

The gene calls are TRBV6-5 and TRBJ1-5; D call uncertain. Trimming took off 5 bases at V and 3 bases at J, with 5 bases between the two ends. In germline, CDR1 is MNHEY, CDR2 SVGAGI. The CDR3 sequence is 12 residues long. This CDR3 is CASSPPNQPQHF. The CDR3 DNA sequence: TGTGCCAGCAGTCCTCCCAATCAGCCCCAGCATTTT.

The rearrangement uses TRBV7-8 and TRBJ1-5; D remains unclear. This CDR3 has 13 amino acids. Trimming cost V 4 bases and J 2 bases, with 6 bases left between them. Germline loops: CDR1 SGHVS, CDR2 FQNEAQ. CDR3 sequence reads: CASSYGGNQPQHF. The CDR3, as DNA: TGTGCCAGCAGCTACGGAGGCAATCAGCCCCAGCATTTT. Supplemented by reference TRBV7-8 and TRBJ1-5, the full variable domain reads GAGVSQSPRYKVAKRGQDVALRCDPISGHVSLFWYQQALGQGPEFLTYFQNEAQLDKSGLPSDRFFAERPEGSVSTLKIQRTQQEDSAVYLCASSYGGNQPQHFGDGTRLSIL.

V and J are TRBV7-9 and TRBJ1-5; 8 bases match TRBD1. This CDR3 region has 15 residues. V gave up 3 bases and J gave up 5 bases; unmatched junction bases: 6. The germline gives CDR1 SEHNR, CDR2 FQNEAQ (reference sequence). The CDR3 protein is CASSLGTGLHQPQHF. CDR3 in DNA: TGTGCCAGCAGCTTGGGGACAGGTCTACATCAGCCCCAGCATTTT.

The chain uses TRBV6-1 and TRBJ1-3, with TRBD1 matching 10 bases. The V segment lost 3 bases and the J segment 2 bases; nucleotides outside the gene matches: 10. In germline, CDR1 is MNHNS, CDR2 SASEGT. CDR3 length: 18 residues. The CDR3 here is CASSDRRQGAMTGNTIYF. For the CDR3, the DNA is TGTGCCAGCAGTGATCGACGACAGGGGGCTATGACTGGAAACACCATATATTTT.

The chain uses TRBV5-1 and TRBJ2-7; TRBD2 is a possible D gene (5 bases). Germline loops: CDR1 SGHRS, CDR2 YFSETQ. This CDR3 spans 16 amino acids. Trimming took 2 bases from V and 3 from J, leaving 18 bases between them. The CDR3 is CASSFRPTRGNYEQYF. CDR3 DNA: TGCGCCAGCAGCTTCAGGCCCACTAGAGGGAACTACGAGCAGTACTTC.

The chain employs TRBV18 and TRBJ1-3; a weak D match, TRBD1 (6 bases). CDR3 length: 16 residues. The V and J ends lost 2 bases and 0 bases respectively, with 11 bases between them. In germline, CDR1 is KGHSH, CDR2 LQKENI. The CDR3 sequence: CASSPDRLTSGNTIYF. DNA for the CDR3: TGTGCCAGCTCACCAGACAGGCTGACCTCTGGAAACACCATATATTTT.

V and J are TRBV7-9 and TRBJ2-3, with 8 nucleotides matching TRBD2. The ends lost 1 base at V and 6 bases at J; junction bases unmatched: 6. Germline V lookup: CDR1 SEHNR, CDR2 FQNEAQ (reference sequence). CDR3 size: 15 residues. The CDR3 DNA follows: TGTGCCAGCAGCTTAGAGGCGGGGGGAGACGATACGCAGTATTTT. Amino acid sequence: CASSLEAGGDDTQYF.

The V gene is TRBV19, the J gene TRBJ1-2; 9 bases match TRBD1. Germline V gives CDR1 LNHDA, CDR2 SQIVND (reference sequence). This CDR3 spans 14 amino acids. V shed 3 bases and J 8 bases; nucleotides not matched to a gene: 7. In nucleotides, the CDR3 is TGTGCCAGTAGTATTGGGGGACAGGGATTGGGCTACACCTTC. This encodes CASSIGGQGLGYTF.

This clone has a handful of counts. The rearrangement uses TRBV20-1 and TRBJ2-1; no reliable D call. Germline-derived CDR1 and CDR2 are DFQATT and SNEGSKA (reference sequence). The CDR3 totals 10 residues. V was pared by 6 bases and J by 8 bases, with 8 bases between. This CDR3 reads CSAREYEQFF. In nucleotides, the CDR3 is TGCAGTGCCCGAGAGTATGAGCAGTTCTTC.

The chain couples TRBV18 to TRBJ1-2, with 7 bases that match TRBD1. Germline CDR1 KGHSH, CDR2 LQKENI. Unmatched junction bases numbered 6, after V lost 3 bases and J lost 2 bases. The CDR3 contains 15 residues. Here the CDR3 DNA reads TGTGCCAGCTCACCCAACGCGACAGGGAACTATGGCTACACCTTC. Protein product: CASSPNATGNYGYTF.

J is TRBJ1-2 and V is TRBV2; D might be TRBD1 (6 bases). Germline CDR1 SNHLY, CDR2 FYNNEI. The CDR3 runs 14 residues. V lost 6 bases and J lost 2, with 13 bases in between. For the CDR3, the DNA is TGTGCCAGCAGCCCCCGGACAGCCAACTATGGCTACACCTTC. Residues: CASSPRTANYGYTF. Complete variable domain (other parts from reference TRBV2 and TRBJ1-2): EPEVTQTPSHQVTQMGQEVILRCVPISNHLYFYWYRQILGQKVEFLVSFYNNEISEKSEIFDDQFSVERPDGSNFTLKIRSTKLEDSAMYFCASSPRTANYGYTFGSGTRLTVV.

V usage is TRBV19 and J usage is TRBJ2-1, with 9 bases matching TRBD2. Looked up from germline, CDR1 is LNHDA and CDR2 is SQIVND (reference sequence). This CDR3 has 15 residues. The V segment lost 4 bases and the J segment 1 base; nucleotides outside the gene matches: 2. CDR3: CASSNAGGSYNEQFF. CDR3 DNA: TGTGCCAGTAGTAACGCGGGGGGGTCCTACAATGAGCAGTTCTTC.